These 21 T cell receptor beta chains originate from one sample sequenced in a study of T cells in localized non-small cell lung cancer. Here immunoSEQ multiplex PCR was the method, and the copy in TCRdb shows in-frame clones only, minus some. The data hold around 2,200 clones, with about 30% observed a single time. Material: normal lung tissue next to the tumor, obtained before any cancer treatment. These receptors originate from a male donor at least 60 years old with stage I squamous cell lung carcinoma.

The rearrangement links TRBV11-3 to TRBJ2-7; no definite D call. This CDR3 comprises 15 residues. Germline loops: CDR1 SGHNT, CDR2 YENEEA. Trimming cost V 3 bases and J 0 bases, with 12 bases left between them. In DNA form, the CDR3 reads TGTGCCAGCAGCTTGGATTCCCACGGCTCCTACGAGCAGTACTTC. Its protein is CASSLDSHGSYEQYF.

Only one count was recorded for this clone. A read error may produce the germline difference seen at one junction end. The gene calls are TRBV19 and TRBJ2-1, with 8 bases matching TRBD2. Per the germline V gene, CDR1 is LNHDA and CDR2 is SQIVND (reference sequence). The CDR3 contains 17 residues. The CDR3 loop is CASSVELAASSYNEQFF. Here the CDR3 DNA reads TGTGCCAGTAGTGTAGAACTAGCGGCTAGCTCCTACAATGAGCAGTTCTTC.

This clone was counted between two and nine times. The V gene is TRBV1, the J gene TRBJ1-1. TRBV1 is recorded as a pseudogene. The CDR3 covers 15 residues. CDR3 in DNA: TGCGCCAGCAGCCAAGAAGGGTGGGTGAACACTGAAGCTTTCTTT. Protein product: CASSQEGWVNTEAFF.

The J gene is TRBJ2-7, the V gene TRBV9, with TRBD2 matching over 11 bases. There are 13 residues in the CDR3. Germline CDR1 and CDR2: SGDLS and YYNGEE. The ends lost 4 bases at V and 5 bases at J; junction bases unmatched: 2. The CDR3 is CASSTSGGHEQYF. The CDR3 coding sequence is TGTGCCAGCAGCACTAGCGGGGGTCACGAGCAGTACTTC.

V gene TRBV11-3 combines with J gene TRBJ2-1, with 14 nucleotides matching TRBD2. In germline, CDR1 is SGHNT, CDR2 YENEEA. The length of the CDR3 is 14 residues. The junction had 3 bases not matched to a gene; V was cut back by 4 bases and J by 10 bases. This CDR3 is CASSSGLAGGEQFF. Here the CDR3 DNA reads TGTGCCAGCAGCTCCGGACTAGCGGGAGGAGAGCAGTTCTTC.

The rearrangement joins TRBV9 to TRBJ2-2; possible D gene TRBD2, 6 bases. Per the germline V gene, CDR1 is SGDLS and CDR2 is YYNGEE. The CDR3 length is 15 residues. V dropped 9 bases and J dropped 2 bases, with 17 bases sitting between them. The CDR3 sequence is CAITKGTSNTGELFF. The CDR3 bases are TGTGCCATCACGAAAGGGACTTCCAACACCGGGGAGCTGTTTTTT.

Only a few counts were recorded for this clone. The rearrangement links TRBV6-7 to TRBJ1-2, with D unresolved. TRBV6-7 is sorted into the ORF group, with uncertain function. The V gene lost 4 bases and the J gene lost 2 bases, with 2 bases spanning the gap. This CDR3 has 11 residues. Here the CDR3 DNA reads TGTGCCAGCAGTTTCAACTATGGCTACACCTTC. Translating it yields CASSFNYGYTF.

This clone was detected a few times. V gene TRBV11-3 combines with J gene TRBJ1-4, with a possible D match to TRBD1 (6 bases). CDR1 is SGHNT and CDR2 is YENEEA in the germline V gene. This CDR3 region has 14 residues. The ends were cut back, 5 bases at V and 4 bases at J, with 11 bases in the middle. CDR3 sequence reads: CASSMDSLNEKLFF. The CDR3 DNA is TGTGCCAGCAGCATGGACAGCCTTAATGAAAAACTGTTTTTT.

Details on this clone: The limits of the CDR3 on the DNA are not certain, so only TCRdb's listed CDR3 is given. This rearrangement joins TRBV18 to TRBJ2-7; whether TRBD1, the table's D call, matches the DNA was not checked. The V gene's germline CDR1 is KGHSH and CDR2 LQKENI. The CDR3 has 16 amino acids, counting both end residues. The CDR3: CASLAGVGTGTYEQYF.

V gene TRBV11-3 combines with J gene TRBJ1-4; unclear D gene. The V gene's germline CDR1 is SGHNT and CDR2 YENEEA. Trimming cost V 5 bases and J 6 bases, with 13 bases left between them. CDR3 length: 14 amino acids. CDR3 residues: CASSHRTGYEKLFF. CDR3 in DNA: TGTGCCAGCAGCCATCGGACCGGTTATGAAAAACTGTTTTTT.

The J gene is TRBJ2-3, the V gene TRBV28; 10 positions agree with TRBD2. J was trimmed by 5 bases and V by 3 bases; bases with no gene match: 2. Germline V CDR1 and CDR2: MDHEN, SYDVKM. The CDR3 is made up of 14 amino acids. In DNA form, the CDR3 reads TGTGCCAGCAGTTTCACTAGCGGGATAGATACGCAGTATTTT. Protein sequence: CASSFTSGIDTQYF.

The chain carries TRBV19 and TRBJ1-1; D uncertain. This CDR3 is 15 amino acids long. CDR1 is LNHDA, CDR2 SQIVND, per germline (reference sequence). V lost 3 bases, J lost 1 base, and 12 bases lay in between. The CDR3 protein is CASSIGFLENTEAFF. The DNA for the CDR3 is TGTGCCAGTAGTATCGGATTTTTGGAGAACACTGAAGCTTTCTTT.

The sample holds many counts of this clone. The CDR3 region has the DNA TGTGCCAGCAGCGTAGCAACCGGGCCTTATAATTCACCCCTCCACTTT. Amino acids: CASSVATGPYNSPLHF. This chain uses TRBV9 with TRBJ1-6, with unresolved D. This CDR3 is built from 16 residues. V lost 0 bases and J lost 4, with 11 bases in between. CDR1 and CDR2 (germline): SGDLS, YYNGEE.

This chain joins TRBV29-1 and TRBJ2-7, with TRBD1 identical over 7 bases. The length of the CDR3 is 14 residues. Trimming at V came to 4 bases and at J to 6 bases, leaving 12 bases not matched to a gene. CDR1 is SQVTM, CDR2 ANQGSEA, per germline. CDR3 protein: CSVVGGQEVSEQYF. CDR3 coding DNA: TGCAGCGTTGTAGGGGGCCAAGAAGTTTCCGAGCAGTACTTC.

The chain employs TRBV14 and TRBJ1-1; D possibly corresponds to TRBD1 (5 bases). The length of the CDR3 is 20 residues. V lost 1 base to trimming and J lost 0 bases, with 24 bases between them. CDR1 is SGHDN and CDR2 is FVKESK in the germline V gene. The CDR3 region is CASSQGKNRNPGPMNTEAFF. The CDR3 DNA reads TGTGCCAGCAGCCAAGGGAAGAACAGGAACCCTGGACCCATGAACACTGAAGCTTTCTTT.

This clone qualifies as medium-sized. The V gene is TRBV11-3, the J gene TRBJ2-7; D is possibly TRBD2 (5 bases). Germline V gene data show CDR1 as SGHNT and CDR2 as YENEEA. The ends were cut back, 3 bases at V and 0 bases at J, with 15 bases in the middle. This CDR3 spans 16 amino acids. Here the CDR3 DNA reads TGTGCCAGCAGCTTCCTAATGGCGGGTAGCTCCTACGAGCAGTACTTC. Translating it yields CASSFLMAGSSYEQYF.

Points on this clone: Relative to the germline gene, one junction end is altered; a read error may explain this. The CDR3 loop is CASSRGGEYEQYF. The CDR3 coding sequence is TGTGCCAGCAGCCGCGGGGGCGAATACGARCAGTACTTC. The chain has TRBV6-8 and TRBJ2-7, with a weak D call TRBD2 (7 bases). CDR1 and CDR2 (germline): MNHGY, SAAAGT. The CDR3 has 13 residues.

This clone is termed large (0.1 to 1%). The genes are TRBV19 and TRBJ2-1; D is unresolved. Germline-derived CDR1 and CDR2 are LNHDA and SQIVND (reference sequence). The CDR3 totals 13 residues. The ends were cut back, 4 bases at V and 12 bases at J, with 16 bases in the middle. CDR3 residues: CASSNPNTLGQFF. In DNA, the CDR3 is TGTGCCAGTAGTAACCCGAACACATTAGGGCAGTTCTTC.

The chain joins TRBV6-8 to TRBJ1-1; tentative D call: TRBD1 (6 bases). The germline gives CDR1 MNHGY, CDR2 SAAAGT. V lost 3 bases to trimming and J lost 5 bases, with 22 bases between them. The CDR3 has 17 amino acids. The CDR3 DNA sequence: TGTGCCAGCAGTTATAAGGGGGGCAATGTTGTTCGGACTGAAGCTTTCTTT. As protein: CASSYKGGNVVRTEAFF.

This clone showed up just a few times. This sequence joins TRBV5-1 and TRBJ2-7, with 10 bases identical to TRBD1. The V gene's germline CDR1 is SGHRS and CDR2 YFSETQ. The V gene end was trimmed by 3 bases and the J gene end by 6 bases; junction bases not matched to a gene: 9. The CDR3 length is 15 residues. DNA for the CDR3: TGCGCCAGCAGCTCCCCCGGGACAGGGGAAGTCGAGCAGTACTTC. Residues: CASSSPGTGEVEQYF.

J is TRBJ1-1 and V is TRBV19, with 7 bases that match TRBD1. J lost 4 bases, V lost 5 bases, and 7 bases had no gene match. Germline V lookup: CDR1 LNHDA, CDR2 SQIVND (reference sequence). CDR3 length: 14 amino acids. The CDR3 DNA reads TGTGCCAGTAGTCCGCGACAGGGCTCCACTGAAGCTTTCTTT. Translation: CASSPRQGSTEAFF.